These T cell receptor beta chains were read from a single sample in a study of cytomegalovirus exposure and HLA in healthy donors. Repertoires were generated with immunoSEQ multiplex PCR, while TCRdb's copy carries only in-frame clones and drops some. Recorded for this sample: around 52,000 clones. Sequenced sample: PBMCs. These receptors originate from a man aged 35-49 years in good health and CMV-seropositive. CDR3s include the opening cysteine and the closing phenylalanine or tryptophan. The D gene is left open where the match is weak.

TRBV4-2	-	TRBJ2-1	TGTGCCAGCAGCCAAGAAAGCACGGGTGCCAATGAGCAGTTCTTC	CASSQESTGANEQFF
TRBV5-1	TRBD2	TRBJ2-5	TGCGCCAGCACTAGCGGGGACCCCCGGGAGACCCAGTACTTC	CASTSGDPRETQYF
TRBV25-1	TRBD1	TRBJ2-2	TGTGCCAGCAGTGAATCGGCAGGGGGCGGAACCGGGGAGCTGTTTTTT	CASSESAGGGTGELFF
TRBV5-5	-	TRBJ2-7	TGTGCCAGCAGCCTGGGGGCAGGCTCCTACGAGCAGTACTTC	CASSLGAGSYEQYF
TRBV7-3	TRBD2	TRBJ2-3	TGTGCCAGCAGCTCCCGCCAGCGGGGGACGGGAGATACGCAGTATTTT	CASSSRQRGTGDTQYF
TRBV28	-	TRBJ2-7	TGTGCCAGCAGTTTAAGGAGACAGCCGCACTACGAGCAGTACTTC	CASSLRRQPHYEQYF
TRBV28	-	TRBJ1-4	TGTGCCAGCAGTTTCCCGGAGGGAAAACTGTTTTTT	CASSFPEGKLFF
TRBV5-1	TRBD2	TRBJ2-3	TGCGCCAGCAGCTTGGGGGGGACTAGCATTCTAGATACGCAGTATTTT	CASSLGGTSILDTQYF
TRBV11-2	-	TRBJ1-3	TGTGCCAGCAGCTTAGATCGATGGGGCTCGGCCTCTGGAAACACCATATATTTT	CASSLDRWGSASGNTIYF
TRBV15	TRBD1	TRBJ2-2	TGTGCCACCAGCAGAGTTACACCCCGGGACAGGCGGAACACCGGGGAGCTGTTTTTT	CATSRVTPRDRRNTGELFF
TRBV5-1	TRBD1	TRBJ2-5	TGCGCCAGCAGCTTGGGACAGGGGGGTGAGATTCAGTACTTC	CASSLGQGGEIQYF
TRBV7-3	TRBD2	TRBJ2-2	TGTGCCAGCAGACCCCTAGCGGGAGAAGGCGGGGAGCTGTTTTTT	CASRPLAGEGGELFF
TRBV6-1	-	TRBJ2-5	TGTGCCAGCAGCGTTAGAGGGGGCCAAGAGACCCAGTACTTC	CASSVRGGQETQYF
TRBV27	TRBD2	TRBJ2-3	TGTGCCAGCAGTTCCCTAGCGGGAAGCACAGATACGCAGTATTTT	CASSSLAGSTDTQYF
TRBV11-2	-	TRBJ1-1	TGTGCCAGCAGCTTCTCGTTGAACACTGAAGCTTTCTTT	CASSFSLNTEAFF
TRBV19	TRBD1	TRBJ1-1	TGTGCCAGTACCCAGGGGGGCACTGAAGCTTTCTTT	CASTQGGTEAFF
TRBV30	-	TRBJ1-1	TGTGCCTGGAGTGTACCCCCTCACCGGGACACCGAAGCTTTCTTT	CAWSVPPHRDTEAFF
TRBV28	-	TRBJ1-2	TGTGCCAGCAGACAGAATGGCTACACCTTC	CASRQNGYTF